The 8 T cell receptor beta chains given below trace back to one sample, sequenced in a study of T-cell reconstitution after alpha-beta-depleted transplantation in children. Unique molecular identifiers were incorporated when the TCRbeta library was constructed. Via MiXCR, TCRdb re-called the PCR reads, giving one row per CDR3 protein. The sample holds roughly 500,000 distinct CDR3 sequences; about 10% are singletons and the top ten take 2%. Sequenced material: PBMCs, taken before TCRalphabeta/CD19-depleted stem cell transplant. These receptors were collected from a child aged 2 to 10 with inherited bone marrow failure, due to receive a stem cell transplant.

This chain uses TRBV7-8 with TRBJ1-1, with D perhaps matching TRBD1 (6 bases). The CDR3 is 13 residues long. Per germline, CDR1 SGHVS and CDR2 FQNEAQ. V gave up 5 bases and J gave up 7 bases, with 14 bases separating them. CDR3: CASSVRTVLEAFF. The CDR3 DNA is TGTGCCAGCAGCGTCCGGACAGTTCTTGAAGCTTTCTTT.

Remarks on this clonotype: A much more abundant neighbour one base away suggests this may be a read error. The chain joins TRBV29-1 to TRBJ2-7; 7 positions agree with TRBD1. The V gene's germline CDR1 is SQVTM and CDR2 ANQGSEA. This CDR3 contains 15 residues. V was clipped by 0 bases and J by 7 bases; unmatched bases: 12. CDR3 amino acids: CSVEDLGTAPGEQYF. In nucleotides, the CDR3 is TGCAGCGTTGAAGATCTCGGGACAGCGCCTGGAGAGCAGTACTTC.

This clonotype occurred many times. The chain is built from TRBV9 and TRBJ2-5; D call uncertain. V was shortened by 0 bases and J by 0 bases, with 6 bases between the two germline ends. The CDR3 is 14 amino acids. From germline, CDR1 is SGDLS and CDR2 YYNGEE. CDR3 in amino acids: CASSVGGHQETQYF. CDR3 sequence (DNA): TGTGCCAGCAGCGTAGGTGGACACCAAGAGACCCAGTACTTC.

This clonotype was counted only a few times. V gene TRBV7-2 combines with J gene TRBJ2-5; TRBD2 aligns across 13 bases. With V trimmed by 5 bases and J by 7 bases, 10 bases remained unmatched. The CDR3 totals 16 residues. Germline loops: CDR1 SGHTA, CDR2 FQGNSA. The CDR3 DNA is TGTGCCAGCAGCCCCAGCAGGACTAGCGGGAGAGCGACCCAGTACTTC. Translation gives CASSPSRTSGRATQYF.

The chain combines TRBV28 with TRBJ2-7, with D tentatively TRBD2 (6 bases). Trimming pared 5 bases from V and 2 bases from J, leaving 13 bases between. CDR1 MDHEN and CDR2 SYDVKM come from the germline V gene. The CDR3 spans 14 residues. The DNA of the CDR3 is TGTGCCAGCAGTCAGCCGAGGGAGGCCTACGAGCAGTACTTC. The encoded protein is CASSQPREAYEQYF.

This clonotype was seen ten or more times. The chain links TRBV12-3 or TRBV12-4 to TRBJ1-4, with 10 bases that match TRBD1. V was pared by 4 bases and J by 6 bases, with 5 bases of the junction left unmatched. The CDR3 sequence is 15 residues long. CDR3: CASSSSGTGDEKLFF. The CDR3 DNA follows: TGTGCCAGCAGTTCCTCCGGGACAGGGGATGAAAAACTGTTTTTT.

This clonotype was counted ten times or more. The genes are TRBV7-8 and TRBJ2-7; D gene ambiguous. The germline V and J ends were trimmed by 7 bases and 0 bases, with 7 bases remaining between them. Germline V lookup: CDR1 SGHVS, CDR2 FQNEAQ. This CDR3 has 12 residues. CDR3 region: CASTLSSYEQYF. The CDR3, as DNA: TGTGCCAGCACCCTAAGCTCCTACGAGCAGTACTTC.

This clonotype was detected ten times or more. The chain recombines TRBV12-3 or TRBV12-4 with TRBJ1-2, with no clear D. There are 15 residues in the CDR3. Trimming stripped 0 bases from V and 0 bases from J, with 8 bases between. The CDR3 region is CASSLAGLANYGYTF. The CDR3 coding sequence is TGTGCCAGCAGTTTAGCGGGTCTGGCTAACTATGGCTACACCTTC.